This T cell receptor (beta chain) derives from a study of blood T cell repertoires in COVID-19. Repertoires were generated with immunoSEQ multiplex PCR, while TCRdb's copy carries only in-frame clones and drops some. The sample has 300,000 to 350,000 clones, around nine tenths seen once. The sample holds one count of this clone. V shed 5 bases and J 4 bases; nucleotides not matched to a gene: 5. Germline values: CDR1 LNHDA, CDR2 SQIVND (reference sequence). The CDR3 has 14 amino acids. This TCR was recovered from a woman in her seventies with COVID-19, enrolled during active disease. Material: peripheral blood. The chain employs TRBV19 and TRBJ1-2; TRBD1 matches at 9 bases. CDR3 loop: CASSDRDRAYGYTF. As DNA, the CDR3 is TGTGCCAGTAGTGACCGGGACAGGGCCTATGGCTACACCTTC. The full variable domain, in which reference TRBV19 and TRBJ1-2 provide the parts outside the CDR3, is DGGITQSPKYLFRKEGQNVTLSCEQNLNHDAMYWYRQDPGQGLRLIYYSQIVNDFQKGDIAEGYSVSREKKESFPLTVTSAQKNPTAFYLCASSDRDRAYGYTFGSGTRLTVV.